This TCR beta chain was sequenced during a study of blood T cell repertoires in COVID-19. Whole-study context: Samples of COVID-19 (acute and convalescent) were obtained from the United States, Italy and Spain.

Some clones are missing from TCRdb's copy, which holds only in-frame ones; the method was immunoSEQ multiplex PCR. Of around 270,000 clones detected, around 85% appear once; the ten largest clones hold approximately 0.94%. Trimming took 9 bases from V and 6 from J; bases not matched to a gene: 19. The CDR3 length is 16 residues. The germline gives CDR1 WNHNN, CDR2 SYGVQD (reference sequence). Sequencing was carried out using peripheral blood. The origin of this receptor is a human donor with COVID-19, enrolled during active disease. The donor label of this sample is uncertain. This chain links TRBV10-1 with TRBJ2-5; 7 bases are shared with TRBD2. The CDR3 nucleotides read TGCGCCAGACCGGGGTTAGGGAGGGCCGAGGGAAAGACCCAGTACTTC. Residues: CARPGLGRAEGKTQYF.